This entry concerns a single T cell receptor beta chain. The sample is drawn from a study of CD8 T cells in Susac syndrome. This CDR3 comprises 16 residues. CDR1 is LGHNA, CDR2 YNFKEQ, per germline. V lost 0 bases and J lost 3, with 13 bases in between. Random hexamers served to reverse transcribe roughly 0.45 to 1 ug RNA. TCRdb redid the calling of the immunoSEQ multiplex PCR reads with MiXCR, one entry per CDR3 protein. This table holds some 300,000 distinct CDR3 sequences, 70% to 90% found once. The V and J genes are TRBV4-2 and TRBJ2-3, with D tentatively TRBD2 (6 bases). The sequenced material came from CD8+ T cells from PBMCs. This receptor was identified in a human donor with multiple sclerosis. In DNA form, the CDR3 reads TGTGCCAGCAGCCAAGATCCGGGAGACGGGACAGATACGCAGTATTTT. Its protein is CASSQDPGDGTDTQYF.